The clone carrying this T cell receptor (beta chain) appeared once. Produced via immunoSEQ multiplex PCR; TCRdb's table is partial and in-frame only. The sample shows about 98,000 clones, roughly 82% of them seen only once. The CDR3 totals 16 residues. Germline CDR1 MNHEY, CDR2 SMNVEV (reference sequence). Losses at the gene ends were 1 base for V and 2 bases for J; bases not matched to a gene: 6. This specimen belongs to a study of blood T cell repertoires in COVID-19. The wider study: Material from acute and convalescent COVID-19 was sourced from the United States, Italy and Spain.

The chain is built from TRBV27 and TRBJ2-7; 9 nucleotides match TRBD1. The sample comprised peripheral blood. The source of this sequence is an elderly man with acute or convalescent COVID-19. The CDR3 reads CASSLFGQGTAYEQYF. DNA of the CDR3: TGTGCCAGCAGTTTATTCGGACAGGGGACCGCCTACGAGCAGTACTTC.